The text below deals with one TCR beta chain. Its antigen is unknown. The CDR3 runs 16 residues. The germline V gene encodes CDR1 MDHEN and CDR2 SYDVKM. V was trimmed by 6 bases and J by 0 bases, leaving 15 bases between them. Sequencing used immunoSEQ v3.0 at survey level. The table came from immunoSEQ multiplex PCR; TCRdb's copy has only in-frame clones and leaves some out. The table has roughly 20,000 clones, around 80% seen once; the top ten hold about 8%. The data belong to a study of long-term antiretroviral therapy in people with HIV. General study results and limits: Controls exceeded HIV repertoires in CDR3 length range.

The rearrangement joins TRBV28 to TRBJ1-3; tentative D call: TRBD1 (5 bases). The origin of this receptor is a woman between 35 and 50 years old with HIV. The material sequenced was unsorted PBMCs, taken at the start of antiretroviral therapy, before treatment. CDR3 region: CASRGHLAPSGNTIYF. CDR3 coding DNA: TGTGCCAGCAGAGGACATCTCGCCCCCTCTGGAAACACCATATATTTT.